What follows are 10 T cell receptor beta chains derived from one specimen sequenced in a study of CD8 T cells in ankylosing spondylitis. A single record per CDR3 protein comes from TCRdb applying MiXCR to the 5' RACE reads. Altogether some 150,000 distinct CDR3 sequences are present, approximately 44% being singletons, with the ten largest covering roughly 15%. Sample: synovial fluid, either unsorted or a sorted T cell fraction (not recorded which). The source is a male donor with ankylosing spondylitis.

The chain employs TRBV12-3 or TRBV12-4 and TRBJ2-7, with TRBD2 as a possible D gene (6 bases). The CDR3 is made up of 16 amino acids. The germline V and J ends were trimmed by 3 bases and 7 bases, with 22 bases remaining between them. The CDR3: CASSFYSSWGGGEQYF. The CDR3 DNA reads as TGTGCCAGCAGTTTTTACTCAAGTTGGGGAGGCGGGGAGCAGTACTTC.

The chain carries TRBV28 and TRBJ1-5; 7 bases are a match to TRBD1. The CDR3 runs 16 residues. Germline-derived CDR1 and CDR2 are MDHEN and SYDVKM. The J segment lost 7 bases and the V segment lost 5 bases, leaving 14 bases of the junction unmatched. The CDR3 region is CASSPPTGWYLQPQHF. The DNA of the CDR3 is TGTGCCAGCAGTCCTCCGACAGGGTGGTACCTACAGCCCCAGCATTTT.

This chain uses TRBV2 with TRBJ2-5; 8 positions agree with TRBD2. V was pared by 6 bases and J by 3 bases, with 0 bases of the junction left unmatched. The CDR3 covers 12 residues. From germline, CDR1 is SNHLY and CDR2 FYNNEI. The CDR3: CASRGLEETQYF. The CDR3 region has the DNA TGTGCCAGCAGGGGACTAGAAGAGACCCAGTACTTC.

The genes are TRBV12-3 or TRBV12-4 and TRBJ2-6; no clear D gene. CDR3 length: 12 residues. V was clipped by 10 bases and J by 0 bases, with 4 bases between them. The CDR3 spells CATTSGANVLTF. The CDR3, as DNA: TGTGCCACCACCTCTGGGGCCAACGTCCTGACTTTC.

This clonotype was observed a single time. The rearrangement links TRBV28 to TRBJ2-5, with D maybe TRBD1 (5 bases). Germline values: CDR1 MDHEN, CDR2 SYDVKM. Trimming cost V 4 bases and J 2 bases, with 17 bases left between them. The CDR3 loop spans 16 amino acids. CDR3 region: CASSSDWGRHQETQYF. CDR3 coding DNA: TGTGCCAGCAGTTCAGATTGGGGCAGGCATCAAGAGACCCAGTACTTC.

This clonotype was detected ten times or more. The CDR3 loop is CASSGMTGGIGTEAFF. As DNA, the CDR3 is TGCGCCAGCAGCGGAATGACAGGGGGTATCGGGACTGAAGCTTTCTTT. The chain links TRBV5-1 to TRBJ1-1; TRBD1 agrees at 9 bases. CDR1 is SGHRS and CDR2 is YFSETQ in the germline V gene. V was clipped by 4 bases and J by 5 bases; unmatched bases: 12. This CDR3 region has 16 residues.

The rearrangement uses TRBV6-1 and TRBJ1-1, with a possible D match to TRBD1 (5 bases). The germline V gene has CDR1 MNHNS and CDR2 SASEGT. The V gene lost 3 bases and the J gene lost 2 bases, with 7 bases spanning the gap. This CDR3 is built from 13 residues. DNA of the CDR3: TGTGCCAGCAGTGACAGGGAAAACACTGAAGCTTTCTTT. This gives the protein CASSDRENTEAFF.

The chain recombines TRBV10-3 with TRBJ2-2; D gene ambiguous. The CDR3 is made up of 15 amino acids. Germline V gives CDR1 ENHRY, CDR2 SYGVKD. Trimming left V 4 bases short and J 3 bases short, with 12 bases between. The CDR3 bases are TGTGCCATCAGTGTTCGACGGGTATACACCGGGGAGCTGTTTTTT. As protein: CAISVRRVYTGELFF.

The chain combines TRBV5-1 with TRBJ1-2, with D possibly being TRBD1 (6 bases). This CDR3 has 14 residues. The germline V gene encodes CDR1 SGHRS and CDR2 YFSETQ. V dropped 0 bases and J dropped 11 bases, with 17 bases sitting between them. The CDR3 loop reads CASSLGSGTPSYTF. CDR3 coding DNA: TGCGCCAGCAGCTTGGGGAGCGGGACACCGAGTTACACCTTC.

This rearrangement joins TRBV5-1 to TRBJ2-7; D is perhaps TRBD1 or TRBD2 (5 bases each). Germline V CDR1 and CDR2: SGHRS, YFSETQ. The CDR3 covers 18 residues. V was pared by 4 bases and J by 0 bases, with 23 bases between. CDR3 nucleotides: TGCGCCAGCAGCCTACACAAATTGGGACCGCCGAGCTCCTACGAGCAGTACTTC. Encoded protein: CASSLHKLGPPSSYEQYF. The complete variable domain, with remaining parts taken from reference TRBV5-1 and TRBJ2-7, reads KAGVTQTPRYLIKTRGQQVTLSCSPISGHRSVSWYQQTPGQGLQFLFEYFSETQRNKGNFPGRFSGRQFSNSRSEMNVSTLELGDSALYLCASSLHKLGPPSSYEQYFGPGTRLTVT.